This T cell receptor beta chain was obtained from a study of CD8+CD57+ T cells in acquired aplastic anemia. Study summary: Average DNA yield from sorted CD4+ and CD8+ cells was approximately 3 ug.

A word on this clonotype: The antigen remains undetermined.

Germline V gene lookup returns CDR1 SGHRS and CDR2 YFSETQ. The CDR3 is 14 amino acids. V shed 0 bases and J shed 7 bases, with 11 bases lying between them. Study observations and caveats: A significant difference in CD8+ Simpson's diversity between patients and controls was not found. The same twenty-nine CD8+ CDR3 sequences occurred in patients and in controls.

The study profiled TCR beta VDJ and CDR3 using genomic DNA as template. TCRdb analysed the reads with MiXCR anew, one entry per CDR3 protein. In the table there are around 430,000 distinct CDR3 sequences, around 30% of which are singletons. For sequencing, patients were chosen who had shown expansion of CD8+CD57+ cells by flow cytometry. The sequenced sample was sorted CD4+, CD8+, or CD8+CD57+ T cells (not recorded which) from PBMCs. The rearrangement joins TRBV5-1 to TRBJ2-1; tentatively, D is TRBD1 (5 bases). The sequence derives from a human donor with aplastic anemia. CDR3 amino acids: CASSLDSPGNEQFF. For the CDR3, the DNA is TGCGCCAGCAGCTTGGACTCCCCAGGGAATGAGCAGTTCTTC. Looking up the rest from reference TRBV5-1 and TRBJ2-1 gives the full variable domain: KAGVTQTPRYLIKTRGQQVTLSCSPISGHRSVSWYQQTPGQGLQFLFEYFSETQRNKGNFPGRFSGRQFSNSRSEMNVSTLELGDSALYLCASSLDSPGNEQFFGPGTRLTVL.